This T cell receptor (beta chain) is drawn from a study of blood T cells in healthy people across ages. This clonotype was observed a few times. Next came a second PCR, run for roughly 6 to 11 cycles, which used a sample-barcoded 5' primer along with a J-beta primer mix. TCRdb re-called the 5' RACE reads through MiXCR, storing one row per CDR3 protein. The sample has more than 600,000 distinct CDR3 sequences, 25% seen once; the top ten hold 9.4%. The germline V and J ends were trimmed by 6 bases and 0 bases, with 3 bases remaining between them. The CDR3 spans 12 residues. A further study also used this sample, focusing on T cells of mothers and their children. This second study notes: The study recruited a few healthy Caucasian mothers and their six children as donors. With the M1S primer of the second PCR, sample barcodes and 2-4 random nucleotides were added. The authors identified no persistent microchimeric T cell clones.

What was sequenced was blood. The rearrangement joins TRBV12-3 or TRBV12-4 to TRBJ1-3; D gene unclear. The clonotype was recovered from a boy between 10 and 17 years old in good health. The CDR3 DNA sequence: TGTGCCAGCAGCCGCTCTGGAAACACCATATATTTT. Its protein is CASSRSGNTIYF.